This TCR beta chain was recovered during a study of cytomegalovirus exposure and HLA in healthy donors. This CDR3 contains 15 residues. CDR1 is SGHNT and CDR2 is YENEEA in the germline V gene. Trimming pared 4 bases from V and 7 bases from J, leaving 14 bases between. 13 Jbeta primers and 60 Vbeta primers were used for the PCR. Clones were read by immunoSEQ multiplex PCR, and TCRdb kept only the in-frame ones, dropping some. Of over 85,000 clones listed, 79% were seen once; the top ten hold about 3.8%. The sequenced sample consisted of PBMCs. The clonotype was recovered from a woman aged 40 to 50 in good health and CMV-seronegative. The chain carries TRBV11-3 and TRBJ2-6; D is unclear. CDR3 protein: CASSSHSGSANVLTF. The CDR3 coding sequence is TGTGCCAGCAGCTCCCACTCAGGATCAGCCAACGTCCTGACTTTC.